The clone carrying this T cell receptor beta chain has a count of ten or more. Its antigen is currently unknown. This entry is derived from a study of CD8 T cells in ankylosing spondylitis. Findings and limits, study-wide: With a CD8+ phenotype, disease-linked clones were relatively rare in peripheral blood. Prior literature has documented some motif variants in synovial fluid and blood from reactive arthritis. Disease-linked clones were reportedly significantly enriched in matched ankylosing spondylitis synovial fluid.

Using its own MiXCR run on the 5' RACE reads, TCRdb lists one record per CDR3 protein. The repertoire includes 100,000 to 150,000 distinct CDR3 sequences, around 9.3% of them detected once, and about 3.6% sits in the top ten. The CDR3 consists of 17 residues. Germline trimming cut 1 base from V and 2 bases from J; bases unmatched to any gene: 7. Per germline, CDR1 SGHTA and CDR2 FQGNSA. Specimen: blood, either unsorted or a sorted T cell fraction (not recorded which). The chain links TRBV7-2 to TRBJ2-3, with 9 bases lining up with TRBD2. The receptor's source is a male donor with ankylosing spondylitis or in good health (not recorded which). CDR3 in amino acids: CASSLGGSGSFTDTQYF. The CDR3 region has the DNA TGTGCCAGCAGCTTAGGGGGTAGCGGGAGCTTCACAGATACGCAGTATTTT.